The rows below give T cell receptor beta chains drawn from one sample of a study of blood T cell repertoires in COVID-19. Sequencing used immunoSEQ multiplex PCR; TCRdb keeps in-frame clones, though not all of them. Altogether approximately 140,000 clones are present, around 83% being singletons, with the ten largest covering more than 9.5%. The sample consisted of peripheral blood. The receptor source for this set is a man between 40 and 49 years old with active or convalescent COVID-19. Each CDR3 is given with its conserved first and last residue. A D gene is named only where the DNA matches it firmly. Expanded clones are given a class, and other clones once, few, many or no size at all.

clone size | J gene | D gene | V gene | CDR3 DNA | CDR3 protein
few | TRBJ2-2 | TRBD1 | TRBV3-1/TRBV3-2 | TGTGCCAGCAGCCAAGCCGGGACAGGGAACACCGGGGAGCTGTTTTTT | CASSQAGTGNTGELFF
. | TRBJ1-4 | TRBD1 | TRBV25-1 | TGTGCCAGCAGTGACCCAATGGGACAGGGGGTTGAGGAAAAACTGTTTTTT | CASSDPMGQGVEEKLFF
once | TRBJ2-5 | TRBD1 | TRBV7-3 | TGTGCCAGCAGCTCCGGGACAGGGGGAAAAGAGACCCAGTACTTC | CASSSGTGGKETQYF
. | TRBJ1-5 | TRBD1 | TRBV5-6 | TGTGCCAGCAGCTCGGACAGGGTTGAGCCCCAGCATTTT | CASSSDRVEPQHF
. | TRBJ2-7 | . | TRBV9 | TGTGCCAGCAGCTACGGACACCCTGGAGAGCAGTACTTC | CASSYGHPGEQYF
. | TRBJ2-5 | . | TRBV4-1 | TGCGCCAGCAGCCAAGATTGGGTCGGGGTGGAGGAGACCCAGTACTTC | CASSQDWVGVEETQYF
. | TRBJ2-5 | . | TRBV21-1 | TGTGCCAGCAGCAAAAGAGGACTAGCGGGACAAGAGACCCAGTACTTC | CASSKRGLAGQETQYF
. | TRBJ1-3 | TRBD1 | TRBV7-8 | TGTGCCAGCAGCCTCCGCACAGGGGTCGGAAACACCATATATTTT | CASSLRTGVGNTIYF
. | TRBJ2-1 | TRBD2 | TRBV11-2 | TGTGCCAGCAGCTTAGGCGGGGGAACTTACAGTGAGCAGTTCTTC | CASSLGGGTYSEQFF
. | TRBJ2-1 | . | TRBV7-2 | TGTGCCAGCAGCTGGCCCAGGGCCTACAATGAGCAGTTCTTC | CASSWPRAYNEQFF
. | TRBJ2-3 | TRBD2 | TRBV30 | TGTGCCTGGACCCGGACTAGCGGGTTCACAGATACGCAGTATTTT | CAWTRTSGFTDTQYF
once | TRBJ1-4 | . | TRBV9 | TGTGCCAGCAGCGTCTCGGGGTCCACTAATGAAAAACTGTTTTTT | CASSVSGSTNEKLFF
. | TRBJ2-1 | TRBD1 | TRBV7-9 | TGTGCCAGCAGCCCCGGGACAGGGAACTACAATGAGCAGTTCTTC | CASSPGTGNYNEQFF
. | TRBJ1-5 | . | TRBV18 | TGTGCCAGCTCACCGTCAGGTTATAGCAATCAGCCCCAGCATTTT | CASSPSGYSNQPQHF
. | TRBJ2-1 | . | TRBV9 | TGTGCCAGCAGCTCCTCGGGGAGCTCCTACAATGAGCAGTTCTTC | CASSSSGSSYNEQFF
. | TRBJ2-7 | . | TRBV25-1 | TGTGCCAGCAGTGACCACAACTACGAGCAGTACTTC | CASSDHNYEQYF
. | TRBJ2-4 | . | TRBV7-2 | TGTGCCAGCAATCTACTTGAGGGCATTCAGTACTTC | CASNLLEGIQYF
. | TRBJ2-5 | TRBD2 | TRBV29-1 | TGCAGCGTAGTTACTAGCGGGGGGGGACAAGAGACCCAGTACTTC | CSVVTSGGGQETQYF
. | TRBJ1-3 | . | TRBV6-5 | TGTGCCACCCTCGCGGGTGCTGGAAACACCATATATTTT | CATLAGAGNTIYF
. | TRBJ2-2 | TRBD2 | TRBV7-6 | TGTGCCAGCAGCTTAATTATCAGCGGGGGGTCCCAGAACACCGGGGAGCTGTTTTTT | CASSLIISGGSQNTGELFF
few | TRBJ2-1 | . | TRBV6-5 | TGTGCCAGCAGGGCAGACTACAATGAGCAGTTCTTC | CASRADYNEQFF
. | TRBJ2-5 | TRBD2 | TRBV18 | TGTGCCAGCTCACCACCGGGACTAGCGGGGAATAAAGAGACCCAGTACTTC | CASSPPGLAGNKETQYF
. | TRBJ2-3 | TRBD2 | TRBV7-2 | TGTGCCAGCAGCTCCCCCTTTCTAGCGGGGGGCAGGGATACGCAGTATTTT | CASSSPFLAGGRDTQYF